The 18 T cell receptor beta chains in this list originate from one sample, sequenced in a study of blood T cell repertoires in COVID-19 (dated by TCRdb to between 2020 and 2021). The protocol used for the library was the immunoSEQ multiplex PCR assay. The table comes from immuneACCESS by way of TCRdb, which keeps in-frame sequences with V and J called. Part of the clones is missing from these tables; in studies checked, under half for an unresolved V gene and the rest for unknown reasons. The sample includes tens of thousands of clones, with over 70% observed a single time. The ten largest clones add up to roughly 6% of the sample. The sample was peripheral blood. These receptors came from a woman of 80 years or more with acute or convalescent COVID-19.

The chain has TRBV18 and TRBJ2-7; tentative D call: TRBD2 (7 bases). The CDR3 covers 15 residues. Deletions cut 2 bases from V and 7 bases from J, with 18 bases between. CDR1 and CDR2 from the germline V gene are KGHSH and LQKENI. The CDR3 protein is CASSPSGGPRGEQYF. CDR3 nucleotide sequence: TGTGCCAGCTCACCATCCGGGGGGCCTCGGGGAGAGCAGTACTTC.

CDR3 amino acids: CASHRASGQPQHF. In nucleotides, the CDR3 is TGTGCCAGCCACAGGGCTAGTGGTCAGCCCCAGCATTTT. The rearrangement links TRBV2 to TRBJ1-5; TRBD1 is a possible D gene (6 bases). V gave up 8 bases and J gave up 6 bases, with 14 bases separating them. The CDR3 is 13 amino acids. Per germline, CDR1 SNHLY and CDR2 FYNNEI. The full variable domain, rest sourced from reference TRBV2 and TRBJ1-5, is EPEVTQTPSHQVTQMGQEVILRCVPISNHLYFYWYRQILGQKVEFLVSFYNNEISEKSEIFDDQFSVERPDGSNFTLKIRSTKLEDSAMYFCASHRASGQPQHFGDGTRLSIL.

The chain employs TRBV6-5 and TRBJ1-2; D may be TRBD1 (5 bases). This CDR3 has 13 residues. In germline, CDR1 is MNHEY, CDR2 SVGAGI. Trimming shortened V by 6 bases and J by 6 bases, and 14 bases separated the two germline ends. Here the CDR3 DNA reads TGTGCCAGCAGCCGATCAGGGTACGATGGCTACACCTTC. It translates to CASSRSGYDGYTF.

The rearrangement links TRBV9 to TRBJ2-1, with D tentatively TRBD2 (7 bases). The CDR3 is made up of 14 amino acids. The germline V gene has CDR1 SGDLS and CDR2 YYNGEE. Trimming shortened V by 0 bases and J by 8 bases, and 12 bases separated the two germline ends. CDR3 sequence reads: CASSVAGGVYEQFF. CDR3 in DNA: TGTGCCAGCAGCGTAGCGGGGGGCGTTTATGAGCAGTTCTTC.

This chain links TRBV6-6 with TRBJ1-2; D gene uncertain. CDR1 and CDR2 from the germline V gene are MNHNY and SVGAGI (reference sequence). This CDR3 is 14 amino acids long. V lost 0 bases to trimming and J lost 2 bases, with 7 bases between them. CDR3 nucleotides: TGTGCCAGCAGTTACTCGAACACCAACTATGGCTACACCTTC. Protein product: CASSYSNTNYGYTF.

The V call is TRBV7-8, the J call TRBJ1-2; no definite D call. The CDR3 contains 12 residues. Germline-derived CDR1 and CDR2 are SGHVS and FQNEAQ. The V end was cut by 1 base, the J end by 5 bases, with 5 bases between. The CDR3 reads CASSLDTYGYTF. The CDR3, as DNA: TGTGCCAGCAGCTTAGACACATATGGCTACACCTTC.

The chain is built from TRBV19 and TRBJ2-6; D might be TRBD2 (6 bases). Germline values: CDR1 LNHDA, CDR2 SQIVND (reference sequence). There are 14 residues in the CDR3. V shed 3 bases and J shed 6 bases, with 9 bases lying between them. The CDR3 sequence: CASSIAGTANVLTF. CDR3 sequence (DNA): TGTGCCAGTAGTATCGCGGGGACGGCCAACGTCCTGACTTTC.

The rearrangement links TRBV18 to TRBJ1-2, with D possibly TRBD1 on 6 matching bases. This CDR3 contains 13 residues. Germline V gives CDR1 KGHSH, CDR2 LQKENI. The ends were cut back, 8 bases at V and 1 base at J, with 11 bases in the middle. CDR3 coding DNA: TGTGCCAGCGCGACAGGATTTAACTATGGCTACACCTTC. This sequence encodes CASATGFNYGYTF.

This chain joins TRBV7-9 and TRBJ1-1; 8 positions agree with TRBD1. V shed 5 bases and J 1 base; nucleotides not matched to a gene: 3. CDR1 and CDR2 from the germline V gene are SEHNR and FQNEAQ (reference sequence). CDR3 length: 14 amino acids. As DNA, the CDR3 is TGTGCCAGCAGCCACGGGACAGGGAACACTGAAGCTTTCTTT. Amino acid sequence: CASSHGTGNTEAFF.

The J gene is TRBJ2-2, the V gene TRBV6-4; 7 bases align to TRBD2. V lost 6 bases and J lost 2; bases outside the gene matches: 6. Germline V gene sequence: CDR1 MRHNA, CDR2 SNTAGT. The CDR3 sequence is 15 residues long. CDR3 region: CASSSSGLNTGELFF. As DNA, the CDR3 is TGTGCCAGCAGCTCTAGCGGACTAAACACCGGGGAGCTGTTTTTT.

This clone was observed a single time. Written as DNA, the CDR3 is TGTGCCATCGGCCAGGGACAGGGGTCTTCACCCCTCCACTTT. Protein: CAIGQGQGSSPLHF. The rearrangement links TRBV2 to TRBJ1-6, with TRBD1 identical over 10 bases. Germline CDR1 and CDR2: SNHLY and FYNNEI. The CDR3 length is 14 residues. Unmatched junction bases numbered 9, after V lost 10 bases and J lost 9 bases.

This clone was seen once. J is TRBJ2-5 and V is TRBV5-1, with TRBD2 identical over 10 bases. The length of the CDR3 is 16 residues. With 5 bases clipped from V and 1 base from J, the junction kept 8 bases outside the gene matches. Germline CDR1 SGHRS, CDR2 YFSETQ. The CDR3 here is CASSRTSGGFQETQYF. The CDR3 region has the DNA TGCGCCAGCAGTCGGACTAGCGGCGGCTTCCAAGAGACCCAGTACTTC.

V usage is TRBV19 and J usage is TRBJ1-6; unclear D gene. CDR3 size: 15 residues. Germline-derived CDR1 and CDR2 are LNHDA and SQIVND (reference sequence). V lost 8 bases and J 0 bases, leaving 11 bases between the germline ends. The CDR3 region has the DNA TGTGCCAGTCAGGAGGAGGGCTCCTATAATTCACCCCTCCACTTT. Amino acids: CASQEEGSYNSPLHF.

The chain has TRBV7-8 and TRBJ1-2; weak D call: TRBD1 (6 bases). V dropped 1 base and J dropped 2 bases, with 14 bases sitting between them. Per germline, CDR1 SGHVS and CDR2 FQNEAQ. CDR3 length equals 16 residues. DNA of the CDR3: TGTGCCAGCAGCTTAGTCGGGGGGGCCCTGAACTATGGCTACACCTTC. This encodes CASSLVGGALNYGYTF.

The chain carries TRBV7-9 and TRBJ1-2, with TRBD1 identical over 8 bases. J gave up 5 bases and V 5 bases, and 13 bases lay outside the gene matches. The CDR3 runs to 16 residues. Germline V lookup: CDR1 SEHNR, CDR2 FQNEAQ (reference sequence). This CDR3 is CASSIGQGLRGYGYTF. The CDR3, as DNA: TGTGCCAGCAGCATTGGACAGGGTCTTCGGGGGTATGGCTACACCTTC.

The chain employs TRBV10-2 and TRBJ2-3; TRBD2 agrees at 10 bases. V trimming: 4 bases; J trimming: 4 bases; junction bases outside the gene matches: 11. The CDR3 totals 17 residues. The germline V gene has CDR1 WSHSY and CDR2 SAAADI. CDR3 protein: CASSGGTSGGGPDTQYF. In DNA form, the CDR3 reads TGCGCCAGCAGTGGCGGTACGAGCGGGGGGGGCCCAGATACGCAGTATTTT.

The genes are TRBV15 and TRBJ2-7; D gene uncertain. The V and J ends lost 0 bases and 6 bases respectively, with 15 bases between them. This CDR3 has 15 amino acids. Germline V gene lookup returns CDR1 LNHNV and CDR2 YYDKDF (reference sequence). This CDR3 reads CATSRETGLFSEQYF. Here the CDR3 DNA reads TGTGCCACCAGCAGAGAGACGGGTCTCTTCTCCGAGCAGTACTTC.

The V and J genes are TRBV6-1 and TRBJ2-5; perhaps TRBD2 as D (5 bases). V lost 2 bases, J lost 5 bases, and 12 bases lay in between. Germline V gene data show CDR1 as MNHNS and CDR2 as SASEGT. The CDR3 loop spans 14 amino acids. CDR3 in amino acids: CASSESVGGETQYF. Here the CDR3 DNA reads TGTGCCAGCAGTGAATCTGTGGGCGGGGAGACCCAGTACTTC.